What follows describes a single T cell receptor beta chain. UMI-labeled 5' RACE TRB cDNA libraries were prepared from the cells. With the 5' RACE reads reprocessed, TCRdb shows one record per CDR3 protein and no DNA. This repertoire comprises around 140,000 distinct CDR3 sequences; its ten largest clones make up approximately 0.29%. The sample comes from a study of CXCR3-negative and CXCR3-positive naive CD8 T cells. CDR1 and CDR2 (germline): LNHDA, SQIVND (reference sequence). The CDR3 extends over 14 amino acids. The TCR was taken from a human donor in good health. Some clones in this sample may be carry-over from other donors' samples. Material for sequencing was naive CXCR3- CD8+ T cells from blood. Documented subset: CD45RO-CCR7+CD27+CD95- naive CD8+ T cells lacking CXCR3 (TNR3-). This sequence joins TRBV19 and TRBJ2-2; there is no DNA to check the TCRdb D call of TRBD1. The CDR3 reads CASMNRDDTGELFF. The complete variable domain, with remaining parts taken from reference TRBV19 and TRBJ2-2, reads DGGITQSPKYLFRKEGQNVTLSCEQNLNHDAMYWYRQDPGQGLRLIYYSQIVNDFQKGDIAEGYSVSREKKESFPLTVTSAQKNPTAFYLCASMNRDDTGELFFGEGSRLTVL.